The 25 T cell receptor beta chains given below trace back to one sample, sequenced in a study of T cell clonality in common variable immunodeficiency. Measured with immunoSEQ multiplex PCR; TCRdb has only the in-frame clones, and not every one. This sample comprises 40,000 to 45,000 clones, none seen once only. The specimen sequenced was peripheral blood mononuclear cells. Receptors originate from a person between 18 and 75 years old in good health.

Ten or more counts support this clone. The read stops 3 residues short of the end of the CDR3; the missing end is completed from the germline J gene. The rearrangement uses TRBV19 and TRBJ2-7; 7 bases line up with TRBD2. The CDR3 is 12 residues long. V gave up 8 bases and J gave up 3 bases; unmatched junction bases: 4. In germline, CDR1 is LNHDA, CDR2 SQIVND (reference sequence). CDR3 DNA (partial): TGTGCCAGTGGCCGGGGGGACTACGAG. It is translated as CASGRGDYE. The whole CDR3 protein reads CASGRGDYEQYF.

This clone was recorded a few times. The CDR3 end lies 3 residues beyond the end of the read and is filled in from the germline J gene. The V gene is TRBV7-9, the J gene TRBJ2-7, with D perhaps being TRBD1 or TRBD2 (5 bases each). Germline loops: CDR1 SEHNR, CDR2 FQNEAQ (reference sequence). This CDR3 region has 14 residues. The V gene lost 8 bases and the J gene lost 4 bases, with 18 bases spanning the gap. CDR3 bases read: TGTGCCAGCGGAACGTCAGGGCCGGGATACGAG. It translates to CASGTSGPGYE. The whole CDR3 is CASGTSGPGYEQYF.

This clone was counted at least ten times. The read comes to an end 3 residues before the CDR3 does, leaving the germline J gene to fill in the end. The V gene is TRBV12-5, the J gene TRBJ2-3; 11 bases are shared with TRBD2. Trimming at V came to 7 bases and at J to 4 bases, leaving 7 bases not matched to a gene. In germline, CDR1 is LGHNT, CDR2 FRNRAP. The CDR3 sequence is 15 residues long. This chain's CDR3 is CASAPGTSGSDTQYF. CDR3 bases read: TGTGCTAGTGCCCCCGGGACTAGCGGCTCAGATACG. Combining the CDR3 with reference TRBV12-5 and TRBJ2-3 gives the whole variable domain DARVTQTPRHKVTEMGQEVTMRCQPILGHNTVFWYRQTMMQGLELLAYFRNRAPLDDSGMPKDRFSAEMPDATLATLKIQPSEPRDSAVYFCASAPGTSGSDTQYFGPGTRLTVL.

This clone was recorded at least ten times. Sequencing ends 3 residues short of the CDR3 end; the germline J gene provides the rest. The chain uses TRBV5-1 and TRBJ2-6; D is perhaps TRBD1 (6 bases). Germline V lookup: CDR1 SGHRS, CDR2 YFSETQ. V lost 0 bases and J lost 0, with 10 bases in between. This CDR3 has 17 residues. The CDR3 region is CASSLGGQNSGANVLTF. Partial CDR3 DNA: TGCGCCAGCAGCTTGGGGGGACAAAACTCTGGGGCCAACGTC.

In its sample, this clone was seen many times. The read terminates 3 residues ahead of where the CDR3 ends, so the germline J gene completes it. J is TRBJ2-7 and V is TRBV2; 7 nucleotides match TRBD1. Germline-derived CDR1 and CDR2 are SNHLY and FYNNEI. The CDR3 is 13 amino acids. The ends lost 6 bases at V and 4 bases at J; junction bases unmatched: 6. CDR3 region: CASSPPTGYEQYF. The part of the CDR3 DNA that was read is TGTGCCAGCAGCCCCCCGACAGGGTACGAG.

The sample holds many counts of this clone. The read halts 3 residues ahead of the CDR3 end, with the missing end drawn from the germline J gene. The chain employs TRBV7-2 and TRBJ2-3; TRBD2 matches 9 bases. There are 15 residues in the CDR3. With 0 bases clipped from V and 7 bases from J, the junction kept 5 bases outside the gene matches. Germline V gives CDR1 SGHTA, CDR2 FQGNSA. The CDR3 protein is CASSLAGTSSHTQYF. The part of the CDR3 DNA that was read is TGTGCCAGCAGCTTAGCGGGGACTAGCAGTCATACG.

This clone showed up many times. The missing CDR3 end, 3 residues past where the read stops, is filled in from the germline J gene. The gene calls are TRBV5-4 and TRBJ2-5; perhaps TRBD2 as D (5 bases). The V end lost 5 bases, the J end lost 2 bases, and 19 bases lay between the germline ends. CDR1 SGHNT and CDR2 YYREEE come from the germline V gene (reference sequence). The CDR3 is made up of 16 amino acids. Partial CDR3 DNA: TGTGCCAGCAGTCCTGACTTGGCTAGCAGGCAAGAGACC. This encodes CASSPDLASRQET. The CDR3 as a whole reads CASSPDLASRQETQYF. Complete variable domain (other parts from reference TRBV5-4 and TRBJ2-5): ETGVTQSPTHLIKTRGQQVTLRCSSQSGHNTVSWYQQALGQGPQFIFQYYREEENGRGNFPPRFSGLQFPNYSSELNVNALELDDSALYLCASSPDLASRQETQYFGPGTRLLVL.

At least ten counts were recorded for this clone. The read terminates 3 residues before the CDR3 end, so the remaining end is supplied by the germline J gene. The chain couples TRBV28 to TRBJ1-6; D not certain. V lost 8 bases, J lost 9 bases, and 26 bases lay in between. This CDR3 is 17 amino acids long. Germline CDR1 and CDR2: MDHEN and SYDVKM. The CDR3 DNA, read in part, is TGTGCCAGCGACACCGGGCGGGTCCTAATTACTAGTTCACCC. Translating it yields CASDTGRVLITSSP. The entire CDR3 protein is CASDTGRVLITSSPLHF.

This clone was counted at least ten times. The sequenced fragment ends 3 residues before the CDR3 boundary, so the rest is inferred from the germline J gene. The chain recombines TRBV7-3 with TRBJ2-5, with D possibly called TRBD1 or TRBD2 (6 bases each). Germline loops: CDR1 SGHTA, CDR2 FQGTGA. The CDR3 has 13 amino acids. V was pared by 9 bases and J by 5 bases, with 16 bases between. CDR3 DNA (partial): TGTGCCAGGCGATGTAGGGGGAGGGAGACC. It codes for CARRCRGRET. The complete CDR3 protein is CARRCRGRETQYF.

By share of the sample, this clone is medium-sized. The read ends 3 residues shy of where the CDR3 ends; the end is completed using the germline J gene. The chain is built from TRBV6-1 and TRBJ2-5; D is possibly TRBD2 (5 bases). V lost 0 bases and J lost 5, with 13 bases in between. Per germline, CDR1 MNHNS and CDR2 SASEGT. There are 15 residues in the CDR3. The CDR3 DNA, read in part, is TGTGCCAGCAGTGAAGCGCGGGTTAGCATCGAGACC. It is translated as CASSEARVSIET. In full, the CDR3 is CASSEARVSIETQYF.

In this sample, this clone turned up many times. Read coverage stops 3 residues before the CDR3 terminus; the germline J gene supplies the remainder. The J gene is TRBJ2-7, the V gene TRBV7-9; D not resolved. V was cut by 7 bases and J by 3 bases, with 16 bases left in between. CDR1 and CDR2 from the germline V gene are SEHNR and FQNEAQ (reference sequence). The CDR3 loop spans 14 amino acids. CDR3 sequence reads: CASNSGAQSYEQYF. The DNA read from the CDR3 is TGTGCCAGCAACAGTGGAGCTCAAAGCTACGAG.

This clone was detected ten times or more. An end of the junction does not agree with germline; a read error may underlie this. The CDR3 extends 3 residues past the end of the read, so its final part is completed from the germline J gene. Additional DNA sequences in this sample encode the identical CDR3. The gene calls are TRBV6-2 or TRBV6-3 and TRBJ2-3; D unclear. Germline CDR1 MNHEY, CDR2 SVGEGT. This CDR3 has 14 amino acids. Here the CDR3 reads CASSYPRQPPTQYF. CDR3 bases read: TGCGCCAGCAGTTACCCCAGGCAGCCCCCTACG.

Comments on this clone: The read stops 3 residues short of the end of the CDR3; the missing end is completed from the germline J gene. The chain combines TRBV18 with TRBJ1-4, with 8 bases fitting TRBD1. The CDR3 length is 14 residues. Germline V gene lookup returns CDR1 KGHSH and CDR2 LQKENI. The CDR3 protein is CASSTTGVDSPLFF. The CDR3 bases that were read are TGTGCCAGCTCGACGACAGGGGTTGATTCACCA.

This clone was observed many times. The CDR3 extends 3 residues past the end of the read, so its final part is completed from the germline J gene. This chain links TRBV6-2 or TRBV6-3 with TRBJ1-2; D unclear. This CDR3 has 15 amino acids. Germline V gene sequence: CDR1 MNHEY, CDR2 SVGEGT. Deletions cut 4 bases from V and 0 bases from J, with 12 bases between. Partial CDR3 DNA: TGTGCCAGCAGTTTTATCGGCGGAACTAACTATGGC. Translating it yields CASSFIGGTNYG. The whole CDR3 region reads CASSFIGGTNYGYTF.

In the case of this clone: Read data end 3 residues before the CDR3 end; the end is taken from the germline J gene. The chain has TRBV7-9 and TRBJ2-3; D perhaps matches TRBD2 (6 bases). The CDR3 spans 13 residues. Germline V gene data show CDR1 as SEHNR and CDR2 as FQNEAQ (reference sequence). Trimming shortened V by 11 bases and J by 2 bases, and 14 bases separated the two germline ends. The sequenced part of the CDR3 DNA is TGTGCCTTAAGGCGGGGATACACAGATACG. Protein sequence: CALRRGYTDT. The full CDR3 is CALRRGYTDTQYF.

This clone was found many times. The sequenced fragment ends 3 residues before the CDR3 boundary, so the rest is inferred from the germline J gene. The chain employs TRBV6-4 and TRBJ2-1; 7 nucleotides line up with TRBD1. V shed 3 bases, J shed 5 bases, and the junction held 7 bases outside the gene matches. Germline assignment: CDR1 MRHNA and CDR2 SNTAGT. The CDR3 consists of 15 residues. The CDR3 sequence is CASSEIGGQNNEQFF. The sequenced part of the CDR3 DNA is TGTGCCAGCAGTGAGATAGGGGGACAGAACAATGAG.

This clone has ten or more counts. The CDR3 extends 3 residues past the end of the read, so its final part is completed from the germline J gene. This rearrangement joins TRBV5-5 to TRBJ1-4; 7 bases are a match to TRBD1. The germline gives CDR1 SGHKS, CDR2 YYEKEE (reference sequence). V lost 1 base to trimming and J lost 4 bases; unmatched junction nucleotides: 4. The CDR3 is 15 residues long. The DNA read from the CDR3 is TGTGCCAGCAGCTTGACAGGGGCCATTAATGAAAAA. Its translation: CASSLTGAINEK. The whole CDR3 protein is CASSLTGAINEKLFF. The whole variable domain, filled in from reference TRBV5-5 and TRBJ1-4, reads DAGVTQSPTHLIKTRGQQVTLRCSPISGHKSVSWYQQVLGQGPQFIFQYYEKEERGRGNFPDRFSARQFPNYSSELNVNALLLGDSALYLCASSLTGAINEKLFFGSGTQLSVL.

This clone was detected many times. The CDR3 reads CSARATSFSETQYF. The sequenced part of the CDR3 DNA is TGCAGTGCTAGAGCGACTAGCTTCTCAGAGACC. The chain couples TRBV20-1 to TRBJ2-5, with TRBD2 matching over 7 bases. The CDR3 goes on 3 residues after the read ends, and that part is filled in from the germline J gene. The CDR3 is 14 amino acids. Looked up from germline, CDR1 is DFQATT and CDR2 is SNEGSKA (reference sequence). J lost 4 bases, V lost 1 base, and 6 bases had no gene match.

This clone was counted at least ten times. The read finishes 3 residues shy of the CDR3 end, and the germline J gene is used to complete it. The V gene is TRBV7-9, the J gene TRBJ1-2; tentatively, D is TRBD1 (5 bases). This CDR3 is built from 15 residues. The V gene lost 5 bases and the J gene lost 0 bases, with 13 bases spanning the gap. Germline loops: CDR1 SEHNR, CDR2 FQNEAQ (reference sequence). CDR3 DNA, as far as it was read: TGTGCCAGCAGCCCGGGACGGGGGTCTAACTATGGC. Its protein is CASSPGRGSNYG. The entire CDR3 protein is CASSPGRGSNYGYTF. Full variable domain (remainder filled in from reference TRBV7-9 and TRBJ1-2): DTGVSQNPRHKITKRGQNVTFRCDPISEHNRLYWYRQTLGQGPEFLTYFQNEAQLEKSRLLSDRFSAERPKGSFSTLEIQRTEQGDSAMYLCASSPGRGSNYGYTFGSGTRLTVV.

This clone was seen ten or more times. The CDR3 goes on 3 residues after the read ends, and that part is filled in from the germline J gene. The chain carries TRBV6-2 or TRBV6-3 and TRBJ1-2; D is possibly TRBD1 (6 bases). The V and J ends lost 0 bases and 4 bases respectively, with 9 bases between them. The CDR3 covers 14 residues. The germline V gene encodes CDR1 MNHEY and CDR2 SVGEGT. The CDR3 is CASSYSGQTYGYTF. The CDR3 DNA, read in part, is TGTGCCAGCAGTTACTCAGGACAGACCTATGGC.

This clone was recorded many times. Sequencing ends 3 residues short of the CDR3 end; the germline J gene provides the rest. This rearrangement joins TRBV28 to TRBJ2-1; D perhaps matches TRBD2 (6 bases). Germline CDR1 is MDHEN and CDR2 is SYDVKM. V was pared by 5 bases and J by 7 bases, with 24 bases between. This CDR3 is 17 amino acids long. This CDR3 reads CASSRDLSGRWRNEQFF. Incomplete CDR3 DNA: TGTGCCAGCAGTCGTGATCTCAGCGGGCGATGGAGGAATGAG. Complete variable domain (other parts from reference TRBV28 and TRBJ2-1): DVKVTQSSRYLVKRTGEKVFLECVQDMDHENMFWYRQDPGLGLRLIYFSYDVKMKEKGDIPEGYSVSREKKERFSLILESASTNQTSMYLCASSRDLSGRWRNEQFFGPGTRLTVL.

About this clone itself: The CDR3 end falls 3 residues outside the read, so it is completed with the germline J gene. The J gene is TRBJ2-7, the V gene TRBV7-9; 11 nucleotides align to TRBD2. J was trimmed by 2 bases and V by 5 bases; bases with no gene match: 5. The CDR3 runs 15 residues. Germline V gene lookup returns CDR1 SEHNR and CDR2 FQNEAQ (reference sequence). The sequenced part of the CDR3 DNA is TGTGCCAGCAGCCTCGGTAGCGGGAGGGCCTACGAG. Amino acid sequence: CASSLGSGRAYE. The entire CDR3 reads CASSLGSGRAYEQYF.

At least ten counts were recorded for this clone. The CDR3 is cut off 3 residues early in the read; its end comes from the germline J gene. This sequence joins TRBV2 and TRBJ2-3; D ambiguous. The CDR3 covers 15 residues. The germline V gene has CDR1 SNHLY and CDR2 FYNNEI. The covered CDR3 bases are TGTGCCAGCAGTGAAGGAGGTAGCAAAGTAGGTGCG. Amino acid sequence: CASSEGGSKVGA. The entire CDR3 sequence reads CASSEGGSKVGAQYF.

Ten or more counts support this clone. The read ends 3 residues early relative to the CDR3; the germline J gene fills the gap. The V gene is TRBV10-3, the J gene TRBJ2-5; 12 bases agree with TRBD2. This CDR3 spans 18 amino acids. J was trimmed by 2 bases and V by 4 bases; bases with no gene match: 11. Germline CDR1 ENHRY, CDR2 SYGVKD. CDR3 DNA (partial): TGTGCCATCAGTGCCCGACTAGCGGGAGAAAGGAAGCAAGAGACC. Protein product: CAISARLAGERKQET. The CDR3 in full is CAISARLAGERKQETQYF.

This clone was counted at least ten times. Read data end 3 residues before the CDR3 end; the end is taken from the germline J gene. The chain combines TRBV20-1 with TRBJ2-5; 10 positions match TRBD1. The length of the CDR3 is 16 residues. J was trimmed by 5 bases and V by 6 bases; bases with no gene match: 15. The V gene's germline CDR1 is DFQATT and CDR2 SNEGSKA (reference sequence). CDR3 sequence: CSADGARTGGLETQYF. The sequenced CDR3 bases are TGCAGTGCGGACGGGGCCAGGACAGGGGGTTTGGAGACC.